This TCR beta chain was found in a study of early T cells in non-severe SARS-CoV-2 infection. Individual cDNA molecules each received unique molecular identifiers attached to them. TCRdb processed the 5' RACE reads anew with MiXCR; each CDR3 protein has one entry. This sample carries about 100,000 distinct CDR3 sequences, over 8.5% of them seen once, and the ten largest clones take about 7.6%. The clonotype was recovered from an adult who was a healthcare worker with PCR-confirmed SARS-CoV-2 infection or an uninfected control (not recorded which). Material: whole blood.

CDR3 in amino acids: CASKAAMNTEAFF. DNA for the CDR3: TGCGCCAGCAAGGCAGCTATGAACACTGAAGCTTTCTTT. The V gene is TRBV5-1, the J gene TRBJ1-1, with D hard to call. The germline CDR1 and CDR2 sequences are SGHRS and YFSETQ. The CDR3 is 13 residues long. Deletions cut 6 bases from V and 0 bases from J, with 9 bases between.